What follows describes a single T cell receptor beta chain. It lacks a known antigen. No base qualities exist here, and no much larger clone lies one base off it. Peripheral blood CD8+ and CD4+ T cells from healthy donors, Susac syndrome patients and multiple sclerosis patients were profiled by high-throughput TCR beta sequencing. Multiple sclerosis controls were treatment-naive patients with stable or active relapsing-remitting disease fulfilling revised McDonald criteria. CD8+ TEMRA cells were enriched by FACS, while bulk CD8+ and CD4+ T cells were purified by magnetic negative isolation. Blood was drawn into EDTA tubes, processed within 24 hours, and PBMCs were isolated by density gradient centrifugation. PBMCs destined for TCR sequencing were cryopreserved in liquid nitrogen and later thawed in a 37 °C water bath. The sorted or isolated CD4+, CD8+ and CD8+ TEMRA cells had a purity of 90% or higher.

The data derive from a study of CD8 T cells in Susac syndrome (dated by TCRdb to between 2018 and 2020). Regarding the study in general: The study used repertoire sequencing to test whether antigen drove CD8+ T cell activation and differentiation in Susac syndrome. The research as a whole found: The study acknowledged that relatively few individuals were included in the TCR sequencing and HLA analysis.

RNA was extracted using the RNeasy kit, and about 0.45 to 1 ug of the RNA was reverse transcribed with random hexamers. The immunoSEQ multiplex PCR assay, which covers 54 Vbeta and 13 Jbeta segments, was used to amplify TCR beta CDR3 regions. To correct PCR amplification bias, a synthetic template baseline was used for both primer optimization and computational correction. The authors processed their data as follows. Reads were annotated to V, D and J genes according to IMGT and were analyzed with immunoSEQ Analyzer, with only productive sequences retained. Clonality was calculated as one minus the Shannon entropy normalized by log2 of the number of productive unique sequences. For each patient and control, public and private clones were evaluated among the 100 most prevalent clones. Susac-specific clones were defined as absent from healthy and MS cohorts, roughly 1,100 published viral clones and other ImmuneACCESS disease sequences. Through fastp at Q25 and MiXCR, TCRdb rebuilt clones from the public reads, retaining in-frame beta chains. Under each unique CDR3 protein, matching rows form one entry showing the most common genes and DNA. Here the V and J calls rest on TCRdb's processing, not on the authors' analysis. Within this sample are 200,000 to 250,000 distinct CDR3 sequences, with 80% to 95% of them counted one time only. The top ten constitute 0.06% to 0.08% of the sample.

As encoded in the germline V gene, CDR1 is SGHTA while CDR2 is FQGNSA. V and J are trimmed by 4 bases and 4 bases, and the gene matches miss 4 bases of the junction. Spanning cysteine to phenylalanine, the CDR3 consists of 14 amino acids. Left in the record is the CDR3 DNA by itself, 42 bases read in frame from the first base. The source is a human donor with multiple sclerosis. The sample was CD4+ T cells from PBMCs. The V and J genes are TRBV7-2 and TRBJ1-3; TRBD1 aligns with 7 central bases. The DNA is as follows: TGTGCCAGCAGCTCTGACAGGGTCGGAAACACCATATATTTT. The translation is CASSSDRVGNTIYF.